This note documents a single TCR beta chain sequence. Measured with immunoSEQ multiplex PCR; TCRdb has only the in-frame clones, and not every one. This sample has 100,000 to 150,000 clones, with 70% to 90% found just once. These data originate in a study of blood T cell repertoires in COVID-19. Background on the study: Both acute and convalescent COVID-19 samples were obtained from the United States, Italy and Spain. PBMCs, B-cell-depleted T cells, or T cells provided the cDNA or gDNA that made up the material.

Trimming took 3 bases from V and 8 from J, leaving 19 bases between them. The germline CDR1 and CDR2 sequences are LGHDT and YNNKEL (reference sequence). The CDR3 contains 15 residues. Sequencing input: peripheral blood. This chain connects TRBV3-1 (or the pseudogene TRBV3-2) to TRBJ1-2; tentative D call: TRBD1 (5 bases). The receptor was derived from a woman of 80 years or more with acute or convalescent COVID-19. CDR3 coding DNA: TGTGCCAGCAGCCAGTCTACCCGGGGGGGATACGGCTACACCTTC. The encoded protein is CASSQSTRGGYGYTF.